These 31 T cell receptor beta chains came from one sample sequenced in a study of cytomegalovirus exposure and HLA in healthy donors. The primer mix had 60 Vbeta and 13 Jbeta primers. The method was immunoSEQ multiplex PCR; TCRdb's version includes in-frame clones alone and lacks a portion of them. The sample consists of approximately 300,000 clones, 84% of them appearing once. The source material was PBMCs. These receptor sequences come from a woman in her thirties or forties in good health and CMV-seropositive.

This clone appeared a few times. The sample contains more than one DNA sequence encoding this CDR3. The chain employs TRBV9 and TRBJ2-1, with D possibly being TRBD1 (6 bases). V was cut by 0 bases and J by 0 bases, with 10 bases left in between. The CDR3 has 16 amino acids. Germline values: CDR1 SGDLS, CDR2 YYNGEE. This CDR3 reads CASSVGGGSSYNEQFF. In DNA, the CDR3 is TGTGCCAGCAGCGTAGGAGGGGGAAGCTCCTACAATGAGCAGTTCTTC.

The V and J genes are TRBV7-9 and TRBJ1-4; D remains ambiguous. Germline CDR1 reads SEHNR; CDR2 reads FQNEAQ (reference sequence). The CDR3 length is 12 residues. V shed 4 bases and J shed 3 bases, with 3 bases lying between them. The DNA for the CDR3 is TGTGCCAGCAGCTCCTCTAATGAAAAACTGTTTTTT. This codes for CASSSSNEKLFF. The complete variable domain, with remaining parts taken from reference TRBV7-9 and TRBJ1-4, reads DTGVSQNPRHKITKRGQNVTFRCDPISEHNRLYWYRQTLGQGPEFLTYFQNEAQLEKSRLLSDRFSAERPKGSFSTLEIQRTEQGDSAMYLCASSSSNEKLFFGSGTQLSVL.

This clone was detected only once. This chain links TRBV6-5 with TRBJ1-2, with TRBD1 matching 7 bases. Trimming took 0 bases from V and 8 from J; bases not matched to a gene: 9. CDR3 size: 15 residues. The germline V gene has CDR1 MNHEY and CDR2 SVGAGI. For the CDR3, the DNA is TGTGCCAGCAGTTACTCCGGGACAGTATCCCTCGGCTACACCTTC. It codes for CASSYSGTVSLGYTF.

V usage is TRBV15 and J usage is TRBJ2-3; 12 positions agree with TRBD1. Looked up from germline, CDR1 is LNHNV and CDR2 is YYDKDF (reference sequence). The V and J ends lost 1 base and 6 bases, in that order; junction bases with no gene match: 2. The CDR3 totals 15 residues. CDR3 sequence (DNA): TGTGCCACCAGCAGAGGGGACAGGGGGCTTGATACGCAGTATTTT. As protein: CATSRGDRGLDTQYF.

This clone was picked up a small number of times. CDR3 coding DNA: TGTGCCAGCAGTCCCCCGCTCCTAGCGGGAGGTGCCGGGGAGCTGTTTTTT. This encodes CASSPPLLAGGAGELFF. This chain connects TRBV28 to TRBJ2-2, with 11 bases aligning to TRBD2. CDR1 and CDR2 from the germline V gene are MDHEN and SYDVKM. There are 17 residues in the CDR3. The ends lost 5 bases at V and 6 bases at J; junction bases unmatched: 11.

The genes are TRBV6-1 and TRBJ1-5, with D possibly being TRBD1 (6 bases). Germline values: CDR1 MNHNS, CDR2 SASEGT. Trimming pared 2 bases from V and 2 bases from J, leaving 10 bases between. This CDR3 is 15 amino acids long. The CDR3 nucleotides read TGTGCCAGCAGTGAACAGGGGAGCGGCAATCAGCCCCAGCATTTT. Its translation is CASSEQGSGNQPQHF.

The CDR3 coding sequence is TGTGCCAGCAGCTTCCGTTTGACAGATACGCAGTATTTT. Its translation: CASSFRLTDTQYF. This chain connects TRBV7-8 to TRBJ2-3; D not resolved. Germline CDR1 and CDR2: SGHVS and FQNEAQ. The germline V and J ends were trimmed by 3 bases and 3 bases, with 7 bases remaining between them. This CDR3 spans 13 amino acids.

The rearrangement links TRBV18 to TRBJ2-5; D is uncertain. The germline CDR1 and CDR2 sequences are KGHSH and LQKENI. The V and J ends lost 3 bases and 9 bases respectively, with 11 bases between them. The CDR3 is made up of 12 amino acids. The CDR3 DNA follows: TGTGCCAGCTCACCGGAGCTATTGTCCCAGTACTTC. Translated: CASSPELLSQYF.

The table lists this clone with a few counts. This chain uses TRBV19 with TRBJ2-1, with 12 bases matching TRBD1. The germline gives CDR1 LNHDA, CDR2 SQIVND (reference sequence). J lost 8 bases, V lost 1 base, and 6 bases had no gene match. This CDR3 has 16 amino acids. The CDR3, as DNA: TGTGCCAGTAGTATAGCCGGGACAGGGGGCCGGCATGAGCAGTTCTTC. Residues: CASSIAGTGGRHEQFF.

The V call is TRBV9, the J call TRBJ2-7, with 13 bases fitting TRBD2. The germline V gene encodes CDR1 SGDLS and CDR2 YYNGEE. The CDR3 covers 16 residues. With 4 bases clipped from V and 5 bases from J, the junction kept 9 bases outside the gene matches. For the CDR3, the DNA is TGTGCCAGCAGCTTAGGGACTAGCGGGATCTTGGACGAGCAGTACTTC. Translating gives CASSLGTSGILDEQYF.

The chain has TRBV28 and TRBJ2-7; TRBD1 aligns across 8 bases. CDR1 MDHEN and CDR2 SYDVKM come from the germline V gene. This CDR3 has 14 amino acids. The J segment lost 3 bases and the V segment lost 5 bases, leaving 6 bases of the junction unmatched. CDR3 nucleotide sequence: TGTGCCAGCAGTCCCGGACAGGGATTCTACGAGCAGTACTTC. Its protein product is CASSPGQGFYEQYF.

The rearrangement joins TRBV18 to TRBJ2-3, with a possible D match to TRBD2 (5 bases). The CDR3 has 14 residues. V was clipped by 1 base and J by 6 bases, with 11 bases between them. CDR1 is KGHSH, CDR2 LQKENI, per germline. DNA of the CDR3: TGTGCCAGCTCACCACAGGGAATAGCGGATACGCAGTATTTT. It specifies CASSPQGIADTQYF.

This chain joins TRBV7-9 and TRBJ2-7; a weak D match, TRBD2 (6 bases). Germline V gene sequence: CDR1 SEHNR, CDR2 FQNEAQ (reference sequence). CDR3 length: 15 amino acids. V was cut by 2 bases and J by 3 bases, with 14 bases left in between. The CDR3 spells CASSLNRDSNYEQYF. The CDR3 DNA is TGTGCCAGCAGCTTAAACCGGGACTCTAACTACGAGCAGTACTTC.

The chain employs TRBV9 and TRBJ1-5; TRBD1 might be the D (6 bases). V was shortened by 3 bases and J by 0 bases, with 7 bases between the two germline ends. This CDR3 is 14 amino acids long. Germline assignment: CDR1 SGDLS and CDR2 YYNGEE. CDR3: CASSAGDSNQPQHF. The CDR3 DNA is TGTGCCAGCAGCGCAGGGGATAGCAATCAGCCCCAGCATTTT.

The rearrangement links TRBV5-1 to TRBJ2-1; 8 bases align to TRBD2. V trimming: 4 bases; J trimming: 6 bases; junction bases outside the gene matches: 9. CDR3 length equals 15 residues. Germline-derived CDR1 and CDR2 are SGHRS and YFSETQ. The CDR3 bases are TGCGCCAGCAGCCTGCCCGGGACTAGACTCAATGAGCAGTTCTTC. Translating gives CASSLPGTRLNEQFF.

The J gene is TRBJ1-2, the V gene TRBV21-1; TRBD1 reflects the table's D call only, with no check against the DNA. TRBV21-1 is a pseudogene locus. CDR3 length: 15 residues. The CDR3 sequence is CASSKGKQGNYGYTF. The CDR3 DNA reads TGTGCCAGCAGCAAAGGGAAACAGGGTAACTATGGCTACACCTTC.

The chain recombines TRBV4-3 with TRBJ2-2, with 7 bases identical to TRBD1. There are 18 residues in the CDR3. The junction had 9 bases not matched to a gene; V was cut back by 1 base and J by 1 base. CDR1 is LGHNA and CDR2 is YSLEER in the germline V gene. Here the CDR3 DNA reads TGCGCCAGCAGCCAAGGGAAAACAGGGGCACGGAACACCGGGGAGCTGTTTTTT. Its protein product is CASSQGKTGARNTGELFF.

The CDR3 protein is CASSLDRGPYEQYF. The CDR3 DNA reads as TGTGCCAGCAGTTTAGACAGGGGGCCGTACGAGCAGTACTTC. The rearrangement joins TRBV27 to TRBJ2-7; 10 nucleotides line up with TRBD1. Germline V gene lookup returns CDR1 MNHEY and CDR2 SMNVEV (reference sequence). The V segment lost 2 bases and the J segment 4 bases; nucleotides outside the gene matches: 2. There are 14 residues in the CDR3.

The chain couples TRBV7-6 to TRBJ1-2, with TRBD1 matching over 7 bases. Germline CDR1 and CDR2: SGHVS and FNYEAQ. The V gene end was trimmed by 1 base and the J gene end by 8 bases; junction bases not matched to a gene: 10. The CDR3 is 15 amino acids. CDR3 DNA: TGTGCCAGCAGCTTAGGGGGGGACAGCGGAGGGGGCTACACCTTC. It encodes CASSLGGDSGGGYTF.

The V and J genes are TRBV4-3 and TRBJ2-3, with 13 bases identical to TRBD2. The CDR3 is 17 amino acids. Trimming cost V 0 bases and J 2 bases; bases outside gene matches: 2. Germline lookup yields CDR1 LGHNA and CDR2 YSLEER. Here the CDR3 reads CASSQDGTSGITDTQYF. The CDR3 nucleotides read TGCGCCAGCAGCCAAGATGGGACTAGCGGGATCACAGATACGCAGTATTTT.

This chain links TRBV25-1 with TRBJ2-7; 8 nucleotides agree with TRBD1. J lost 3 bases, V lost 3 bases, and 7 bases had no gene match. Germline V lookup: CDR1 MGHDK, CDR2 SYGVNS. The CDR3 totals 15 residues. Here the CDR3 reads CASSDTGGRFYEQYF. The CDR3 bases are TGTGCCAGCAGTGACACAGGGGGACGTTTCTACGAGCAGTACTTC.

This clone came up a few times. This chain uses TRBV30 with TRBJ2-3; 10 bases line up with TRBD2. This CDR3 is 16 amino acids long. Germline values: CDR1 GTSNPN, CDR2 SVGIG (reference sequence). Losses at the gene ends were 3 bases for V and 1 base for J; bases not matched to a gene: 7. CDR3: CAWSRLLAGGTDTQYF. The CDR3 region has the DNA TGTGCCTGGAGCCGTCTCCTAGCGGGAGGCACAGATACGCAGTATTTT.

This clone was counted only a few times. CDR3 coding DNA: TGTGCCATCAGTGTCCCCGGACTAGCGGGAGAGTCTGAGGAGGAGACCCAGTACTTC. It is translated as CAISVPGLAGESEEETQYF. The chain is built from TRBV10-3 and TRBJ2-5; 13 bases match TRBD2. The CDR3 runs 19 residues. From germline, CDR1 is ENHRY and CDR2 SYGVKD. The V and J ends lost 4 bases and 5 bases, in that order; junction bases with no gene match: 16.

The V call is TRBV6-5, the J call TRBJ2-3; D is perhaps TRBD2 (6 bases). Germline V gives CDR1 MNHEY, CDR2 SVGAGI. The CDR3 contains 14 residues. V was pared by 5 bases and J by 1 base, with 10 bases between. CDR3: CASSGPGGTDTQYF. DNA for the CDR3: TGTGCCAGCAGTGGGCCGGGAGGCACAGATACGCAGTATTTT.

The chain has TRBV18 and TRBJ2-1, with a possible D match to TRBD1 (6 bases). There are 15 residues in the CDR3. Deletions cut 1 base from V and 1 base from J, with 8 bases between. The germline V gene has CDR1 KGHSH and CDR2 LQKENI. The CDR3 DNA is TGTGCCAGCTCACCACTAGGGGGATCCTACAATGAGCAGTTCTTC. Residues: CASSPLGGSYNEQFF.

This clone was counted a single time. CDR3 sequence reads: CASSSPRALAKNIQYF. The CDR3 DNA reads TGTGCCAGCAGTTCCCCCAGGGCGCTCGCCAAAAACATTCAGTACTTC. The chain couples TRBV28 to TRBJ2-4; possibly TRBD1 for D (5 bases). The CDR3 has 16 residues. The germline V gene encodes CDR1 MDHEN and CDR2 SYDVKM. Trimming shortened V by 4 bases and J by 1 base, and 14 bases separated the two germline ends.

V usage is TRBV5-1 and J usage is TRBJ2-1, with D hard to call. This CDR3 has 13 amino acids. V was pared by 3 bases and J by 0 bases, with 4 bases between. Per the germline V gene, CDR1 is SGHRS and CDR2 is YFSETQ. CDR3 protein: CASSSTSYNEQFF. CDR3 DNA: TGCGCCAGCAGCTCTACCTCCTACAATGAGCAGTTCTTC.

The chain recombines TRBV4-2 with TRBJ2-6, with 8 bases fitting TRBD2. This CDR3 spans 19 amino acids. The ends lost 0 bases at V and 0 bases at J; junction bases unmatched: 7. Germline V gene data show CDR1 as LGHNA and CDR2 as YNFKEQ. The CDR3 spells CASSQDLASGGSGANVLTF. In nucleotides, the CDR3 is TGTGCCAGCAGCCAAGATCTGGCGAGCGGGGGCTCTGGGGCCAACGTCCTGACTTTC.

CDR3 in DNA: TGTGCCACCAGCAGGGAGACTAGCGACACGAACACCGGGGAGCTGTTTTTT. It encodes CATSRETSDTNTGELFF. This chain connects TRBV15 to TRBJ2-2, with TRBD2 matching 8 bases. This CDR3 is built from 17 residues. Germline V gene data show CDR1 as LNHNV and CDR2 as YYDKDF (reference sequence). Unmatched junction bases numbered 6, after V lost 3 bases and J lost 0 bases.

The chain links TRBV5-1 to TRBJ2-5; 11 bases are shared with TRBD2. V lost 4 bases and J lost 5; bases outside the gene matches: 16. CDR1 SGHRS and CDR2 YFSETQ come from the germline V gene. There are 18 residues in the CDR3. As DNA, the CDR3 is TGCGCCAGCAGCGCGGGACTAGCGGATGGGGAGGGGCTGGAGACCCAGTACTTC. It is translated as CASSAGLADGEGLETQYF.

The chain is built from TRBV11-3 and TRBJ2-5; TRBD2 might be the D (6 bases). This CDR3 has 15 amino acids. V was clipped by 5 bases and J by 4 bases, with 17 bases between them. Germline lookup yields CDR1 SGHNT and CDR2 YENEEA. The CDR3 is CASSHGSFPPETQYF. CDR3 bases: TGTGCCAGCAGCCACGGGAGTTTCCCTCCAGAGACCCAGTACTTC.